Listed below are T cell receptor beta chains from one sample, sequenced in a study of T-cell memory formation after mild COVID-19. TCRdb re-called the 5' RACE reads through MiXCR, storing one row per CDR3 protein. The table lists 500,000 to 650,000 distinct CDR3 sequences, roughly 22% of them singletons. The sequenced sample consisted of PBMCs or a T cell subset sorted from them (not recorded which). Every receptor here comes from an adult woman who had mild COVID-19 (a few samples of this study predate the infection). Cell type and time point are not known. Each CDR3 is given with its conserved first and last residue. A D gene is named only where the DNA matches it firmly. For some rows the clone size is stated as once, few or many, or as a class when expanded; others skip it.

size,length,V,J,D,CDR3,DNA
few,17,TRBV5-6,TRBJ2-2,TRBD2,CASSPYGGAGDTGELFF,TGTGCCAGCAGCCCCTACGGGGGAGCGGGAGATACCGGGGAGCTGTTTTTT
-,17,TRBV25-1,TRBJ2-3,TRBD2,CASSDPGTIASTDTQYF,TGTGCCAGCAGTGATCCTGGGACTATCGCTAGCACAGATACGCAGTATTTT
-,16,TRBV9,TRBJ2-5,TRBD2,CASSVDSGGAGETQYF,TGTGCCAGCAGCGTAGACAGCGGGGGGGCCGGTGAGACCCAGTACTTC
-,15,TRBV15,TRBJ2-3,-,CATSSGHLSTDTQYF,TGTGCCACCAGCAGCGGACACCTCAGCACAGATACGCAGTATTTT
many,15,TRBV18,TRBJ2-3,-,CASSRLIHTGDTQYF,TGTGCCAGCTCCCGCCTCATCCACACAGGAGATACGCAGTATTTT
-,13,TRBV20-1,TRBJ1-2,-,CSASDGLNYGYTF,TGCAGTGCTAGCGACGGTTTAAACTATGGCTACACCTTC
few,13,TRBV18,TRBJ1-5,-,CASSAHFNQPQHF,TGTGCCAGCTCAGCCCATTTCAATCAGCCCCAGCATTTT
few,15,TRBV9,TRBJ2-7,TRBD1,CASSPTGVGTYEQYF,TGTGCCAGCAGCCCAACAGGGGTCGGGACCTACGAGCAGTACTTC
-,15,TRBV7-2,TRBJ2-5,TRBD2,CASSPVAGVQETQYF,TGTGCCAGCAGCCCTGTAGCGGGAGTTCAGGAGACCCAGTACTTC
few,15,TRBV11-2,TRBJ2-6,-,CASSLSVSGANVLTF,TGTGCCAGCAGCTTATCAGTCTCTGGGGCCAACGTCCTGACTTTC
few,16,TRBV4-1,TRBJ2-1,-,CASSQVPAVGNNEQFF,TGCGCCAGCAGCCAAGTCCCGGCCGTCGGGAACAATGAGCAGTTCTTC
-,14,TRBV5-1,TRBJ2-1,-,CASRTESSYNEQFF,TGCGCCAGCAGGACAGAGAGCTCCTACAATGAGCAGTTCTTC
few,14,TRBV5-1,TRBJ2-7,-,CASSLEQTTYEQYF,TGCGCCAGCAGCTTGGAGCAGACCACCTACGAGCAGTACTTC
-,15,TRBV18,TRBJ1-3,-,CASSPSKASGNTIYF,TGTGCCAGCTCACCATCTAAAGCTTCTGGAAACACCATATATTTT
-,15,TRBV5-6,TRBJ2-2,-,CASSSRQRWSGELFF,TGTGCCAGCAGCTCCAGACAGAGATGGTCCGGGGAGCTGTTTTTT
-,17,TRBV4-1,TRBJ2-7,-,CASSLLGYNGAAHEQYF,TGCGCCAGCAGCCTTTTAGGATACAATGGGGCTGCGCACGAGCAGTACTTC
-,14,TRBV14,TRBJ2-2,-,CASSPRVSQGELFF,TGTGCCAGCAGCCCCCGAGTTTCTCAGGGGGAGCTGTTTTTT
few,16,TRBV7-2,TRBJ1-1,-,CASSSPFSGRRTEAFF,TGTGCCAGCAGCAGCCCCTTCTCGGGGAGGAGGACTGAAGCTTTCTTT
-,18,TRBV24-1,TRBJ2-3,TRBD2,CATSDLPLAGGITDTQYF,TGTGCCACCAGTGATCTCCCACTAGCGGGAGGGATCACAGATACGCAGTATTTT
-,14,TRBV7-8,TRBJ2-7,-,CASRTRGGSYEQYF,TGTGCCAGCAGGACGCGGGGTGGCTCCTACGAGCAGTACTTC
few,13,TRBV7-9,TRBJ2-7,-,CASSVSQSYEQYF,TGTGCCAGCAGCGTATCACAGAGCTACGAGCAGTACTTC
many,15,TRBV5-1,TRBJ2-7,-,CASSDWGQGAYEQYF,TGCGCCAGCAGTGACTGGGGGCAAGGGGCCTACGAGCAGTACTTC
few,14,TRBV20-1,TRBJ2-5,-,CSAGTGARAGTQYF,TGCAGTGCTGGGACCGGGGCTCGGGCTGGGACCCAGTACTTC
-,15,TRBV5-6,TRBJ2-1,-,CASSFGDQTWNEQFF,TGTGCCAGCAGCTTCGGGGACCAAACGTGGAATGAGCAGTTCTTC
few,16,TRBV7-2,TRBJ2-2,TRBD2,CASSFSGYSNTGERFF,TGTGCCAGCAGCTTTAGCGGGTACTCGAACACCGGGGAGCGGTTTTTT
few,15,TRBV7-8,TRBJ2-1,TRBD2,CASSLELAGNNEQFF,TGTGCCAGCAGCTTAGAGCTAGCGGGGAACAATGAGCAGTTCTTC
many,12,TRBV15,TRBJ1-5,-,CATSRDDQPQHF,TGTGCCACCAGCAGAGATGATCAGCCCCAGCATTTT
few,12,TRBV15,TRBJ2-1,-,CATSRASYEQFF,TGTGCCACCAGCAGGGCAAGTTATGAGCAGTTCTTC
-,16,TRBV7-8,TRBJ2-4,TRBD1,CASSPRTGVAKNIQYF,TGTGCCAGCAGCCCACGGACAGGGGTAGCCAAAAACATTCAGTACTTC
-,16,TRBV24-1,TRBJ1-5,TRBD1,CATSDQDRGLGQPQHF,TGTGCCACCAGTGACCAGGACAGGGGGCTTGGACAGCCCCAGCATTTT
-,18,TRBV6-6,TRBJ1-1,-,CASSPPSPLLRMNTEAFF,TGTGCCAGCAGTCCTCCAAGCCCTCTGCTTAGGATGAACACTGAAGCTTTCTTT
-,15,TRBV7-8,TRBJ2-7,TRBD2,CAKPPGTSGRYEQYF,TGTGCCAAACCTCCGGGGACTAGCGGGAGATACGAGCAGTACTTC
-,18,TRBV4-3,TRBJ2-5,-,CASSHSPDVGRDGETQYF,TGCGCCAGCAGCCACAGTCCTGACGTCGGCAGGGATGGAGAGACCCAGTACTTC
few,12,TRBV10-3,TRBJ1-1,-,CAISDRANEAFF,TGTGCCATCAGTGACAGGGCGAATGAAGCTTTCTTT
-,13,TRBV12-3/TRBV12-4,TRBJ1-1,-,CASSIDTSHEAFF,TGTGCCAGCAGTATTGACACGTCTCATGAAGCTTTCTTT
-,15,TRBV20-1,TRBJ1-1,TRBD1,CSARDTGQSNTEAFF,TGCAGTGCTAGAGATACGGGACAGAGTAACACTGAAGCTTTCTTT
-,11,TRBV24-1,TRBJ2-7,-,CATSEGSEQYF,TGTGCCACCAGTGAGGGATCCGAGCAGTACTTC
-,17,TRBV6-5,TRBJ2-2,-,CASSYLGAGGIAGELFF,TGTGCCAGCAGTTACCTGGGGGCCGGCGGTATTGCCGGGGAGCTGTTTTTT
-,14,TRBV3-1,TRBJ2-3,TRBD2,CASSDGGGPDTQYF,TGTGCCAGCAGCGACGGGGGGGGGCCAGATACGCAGTATTTT
-,13,TRBV6-2/TRBV6-3,TRBJ1-2,-,CASGKGWNYGYTF,TGTGCCAGCGGGAAAGGGTGGAACTATGGCTACACCTTC
-,13,TRBV29-1,TRBJ1-5,TRBD1,CSVGQGGNKPQHF,TGCAGCGTCGGACAGGGAGGAAATAAGCCCCAGCATTTT
-,14,TRBV27,TRBJ2-7,-,CASSLSLESYEQYF,TGTGCCAGCAGTTTATCACTGGAGTCCTACGAGCAGTACTTC
-,21,TRBV9,TRBJ2-3,TRBD2,CASSVEGRGTSGRTSTDTQYF,TGTGCCAGCAGCGTAGAAGGGAGGGGGACTAGCGGGAGAACTAGCACAGATACGCAGTATTTT
few,14,TRBV4-1,TRBJ2-5,TRBD2,CASSQSGLAETQYF,TGCGCCAGCAGCCAGTCAGGACTAGCGGAGACCCAGTACTTC
few,16,TRBV24-1,TRBJ2-1,-,CATSGITGTDYNEQFF,TGTGCCACCAGTGGGATAACAGGGACTGACTACAATGAGCAGTTCTTC
few,13,TRBV18,TRBJ1-1,-,CASSGLRNTEAFF,TGTGCCAGCTCAGGCCTCAGGAACACTGAAGCTTTCTTT
-,14,TRBV18,TRBJ1-2,-,CASSPISESYGYTF,TGTGCCAGCTCACCAATATCGGAGAGCTATGGCTACACCTTC
few,17,TRBV6-5,TRBJ2-6,-,CASSYVGGASGANVLTF,TGTGCCAGCAGTTACGTCGGTGGAGCATCTGGGGCCAACGTCCTGACTTTC
-,16,TRBV4-1,TRBJ2-3,-,CASSQVGRTITDTQYF,TGCGCCAGCAGCCAAGTCGGCAGAACAATCACAGATACGCAGTATTTT
few,16,TRBV15,TRBJ2-1,TRBD1,CATQDVWGQGGNEQFF,TGTGCCACCCAAGACGTCTGGGGACAGGGGGGAAATGAGCAGTTCTTC
-,14,TRBV2,TRBJ2-5,TRBD1,CASTTGGAAETQYF,TGTGCCAGCACCACAGGGGGCGCGGCAGAGACCCAGTACTTC
-,14,TRBV5-1,TRBJ2-1,-,CASSLTHSYNEQFF,TGCGCCAGCAGCTTGACGCACTCCTACAATGAGCAGTTCTTC
few,16,TRBV6-5,TRBJ2-1,-,CASSSGQRLSYNEQFF,TGTGCCAGCAGTTCCGGACAGAGACTATCCTACAATGAGCAGTTCTTC
-,15,TRBV6-1,TRBJ1-3,-,CASSESTVQGNTIYF,TGTGCCAGCAGTGAATCAACAGTACAAGGAAACACCATATATTTT
many,15,TRBV7-6,TRBJ2-1,TRBD2,CASSETGLAQNEQFF,TGTGCCAGCAGTGAGACGGGACTAGCGCAGAATGAGCAGTTCTTC
-,14,TRBV7-9,TRBJ1-1,TRBD1,CASSNHDRGPEAFF,TGTGCCAGCAGCAATCACGACAGGGGTCCGGAAGCTTTCTTT